What follows are 32 T cell receptor beta chains derived from one specimen sequenced in a study of T cells in Graves' hyperthyroidism and ophthalmopathy. Amplification of TCR beta CDR3 regions was performed using RNA transcripts as template. HTBI primers were employed in a first-round RT-PCR of the TCR CDR3. TCRdb re-derived calls from the multiplex PCR reads in MiXCR, one entry per CDR3 protein. The repertoire holds about 360,000 distinct CDR3 sequences, with around 13% as singletons. The sequencing sample was made of blood. These receptor sequences come from a woman under 30 with Graves' hyperthyroidism.

This clonotype was recorded a few times. Written as DNA, the CDR3 is TGCGCCAGCAGCTTTAGCGGGGGGGCCAGCCAGTACTTC. Its translation: CASSFSGGASQYF. The chain couples TRBV5-1 to TRBJ2-5; TRBD2 matches 11 bases. From germline, CDR1 is SGHRS and CDR2 YFSETQ. V was clipped by 2 bases and J by 10 bases; unmatched bases: 4. This CDR3 comprises 13 residues. Filled out from reference TRBV5-1 and TRBJ2-5, the complete variable domain reads KAGVTQTPRYLIKTRGQQVTLSCSPISGHRSVSWYQQTPGQGLQFLFEYFSETQRNKGNFPGRFSGRQFSNSRSEMNVSTLELGDSALYLCASSFSGGASQYFGPGTRLLVL.

This clonotype appeared many times. CDR3 in amino acids: CASSPDRVSFFGANVLTF. For the CDR3, the DNA is TGTGCCAGCAGCCCGGACAGGGTTAGCTTCTTTGGGGCCAACGTCCTGACTTTC. This chain links TRBV7-2 with TRBJ2-6, with 8 positions matching TRBD1. Looked up from germline, CDR1 is SGHTA and CDR2 is FQGNSA. The CDR3 extends over 18 amino acids. With 5 bases clipped from V and 3 bases from J, the junction kept 12 bases outside the gene matches.

In its sample, this clonotype was seen many times. The rearrangement uses TRBV6-1 and TRBJ2-5, with 10 bases identical to TRBD2. The CDR3 has 17 amino acids. The germline V gene encodes CDR1 MNHNS and CDR2 SASEGT. Trimming cost V 8 bases and J 5 bases; bases outside gene matches: 17. Written as DNA, the CDR3 is TGTGCCAGCGGCGACGTCGAGCGGGGGGGCGAGTTGGAGACCCAGTACTTC. Amino acids: CASGDVERGGELETQYF.

This clonotype occurred many times. The chain is built from TRBV7-9 and TRBJ2-7, with D tentatively TRBD1 or TRBD2 (5 bases each). Trimming cost V 7 bases and J 7 bases, with 17 bases left between them. The CDR3 runs to 13 residues. The germline V gene encodes CDR1 SEHNR and CDR2 FQNEAQ (reference sequence). CDR3 coding DNA: TGTGCCAGCACCCGTGGGGGTCGAGGGGAGCAGTACTTC. This encodes CASTRGGRGEQYF.

Remarks on this clonotype: At one boundary the junction diverges from the germline segment, which might be a read error. V and J are TRBV20-1 and TRBJ2-5; 13 nucleotides line up with TRBD2. CDR1 is DFQATT, CDR2 SNEGSKA, per germline (reference sequence). This CDR3 region has 15 residues. The CDR3 sequence is CSAPGLAGAQETQYF. The CDR3 bases are TGCAGTGCTCCTGGACTAGCGGGGGCCCAAGAGACCCAATACTTC.

This clonotype appeared many times. The J gene is TRBJ2-3, the V gene TRBV20-1; 14 nucleotides agree with TRBD2. The length of the CDR3 is 18 residues. The ends lost 1 base at V and 5 bases at J; junction bases unmatched: 11. CDR1 and CDR2 from the germline V gene are DFQATT and SNEGSKA (reference sequence). Written as DNA, the CDR3 is TGCAGTGCTAGAGGCATGCCACCGGGACTAGCGGGGGTAGATACGCAGTATTTT. It translates to CSARGMPPGLAGVDTQYF.

This clonotype has just a few counts. The chain joins TRBV20-1 to TRBJ2-3; 11 bases line up with TRBD2. The V gene's germline CDR1 is DFQATT and CDR2 SNEGSKA (reference sequence). This CDR3 is 14 amino acids long. With V trimmed by 5 bases and J by 5 bases, 6 bases remained unmatched. Here the CDR3 reads CSAVAGGPQDTQYF. The CDR3 DNA sequence: TGCAGTGCTGTAGCGGGGGGGCCCCAAGATACGCAGTATTTT.

This clonotype was observed many times. The rearrangement links TRBV12-3 or TRBV12-4 to TRBJ1-2, with 7 bases identical to TRBD1. V lost 5 bases, J lost 12 bases, and 12 bases stayed unmatched. The CDR3 is made up of 13 amino acids. This CDR3 reads CASSPGGTAPNTF. In nucleotides, the CDR3 is TGTGCCAGCAGTCCCGGGGGGACAGCCCCTAACACCTTC.

This clonotype was observed many times. The CDR3 DNA reads as TGCAGTGCTAGAGCCCGGACACTAGCGGGGGCCACTGAAGCTTTCTTT. Amino acid sequence: CSARARTLAGATEAFF. V usage is TRBV20-1 and J usage is TRBJ1-1; D is perhaps TRBD1 (6 bases). This CDR3 is built from 16 residues. V was shortened by 1 base and J by 4 bases, with 19 bases between the two germline ends. Germline V CDR1 and CDR2: DFQATT, SNEGSKA (reference sequence).

This clonotype turned up a few times. The chain joins TRBV20-1 to TRBJ2-7; D remains unclear. Trimming removed 0 bases at V and 3 bases at J, with 15 bases between. CDR3 length equals 15 residues. CDR1 and CDR2 from the germline V gene are DFQATT and SNEGSKA (reference sequence). CDR3 protein: CSARESGSSLYEQYF. DNA for the CDR3: TGCAGTGCTAGAGAGAGTGGAAGCAGCCTCTACGAGCAGTACTTC.

The V call is TRBV5-1, the J call TRBJ2-7; 8 nucleotides line up with TRBD1. The J segment lost 1 base and the V segment lost 4 bases, leaving 16 bases of the junction unmatched. The CDR3 covers 18 residues. The germline CDR1 and CDR2 sequences are SGHRS and YFSETQ. The CDR3 coding sequence is TGCGCCAGCAGCCGACGAGAGAAGACAGGGGCGGAATCCTACGAGCAGTACTTC. This gives the protein CASSRREKTGAESYEQYF. The full variable domain, with the rest looked up from reference TRBV5-1 and TRBJ2-7, is KAGVTQTPRYLIKTRGQQVTLSCSPISGHRSVSWYQQTPGQGLQFLFEYFSETQRNKGNFPGRFSGRQFSNSRSEMNVSTLELGDSALYLCASSRREKTGAESYEQYFGPGTRLTVT.

This clonotype was seen more than once but under ten times. The rearrangement links TRBV4-2 to TRBJ2-1; no firm D call. Germline V gene lookup returns CDR1 LGHNA and CDR2 YNFKEQ. CDR3 length equals 15 residues. V was cut by 1 base and J by 5 bases, with 12 bases left in between. CDR3 in amino acids: CASSQVNGAHNEQFF. The CDR3 nucleotides are TGTGCCAGCAGCCAAGTGAACGGAGCTCACAATGAGCAGTTCTTC.

This clonotype was picked up many times. The chain uses TRBV24-1 and TRBJ2-3; TRBD2 matches 12 bases. There are 16 residues in the CDR3. J was trimmed by 4 bases and V by 2 bases; bases with no gene match: 3. Germline CDR1 is KGHDR and CDR2 is SFDVKD. CDR3 DNA sequence: TGTGCCACCAGTGATTCTAGCGGGGGGGGCCCAGATACGCAGTATTTT. Protein: CATSDSSGGGPDTQYF.

This clonotype was seen more than once but under ten times. The chain couples TRBV16 to TRBJ1-6; a possible D gene is TRBD1 (5 bases). The V gene lost 1 base and the J gene lost 6 bases, with 19 bases spanning the gap. CDR3 size: 18 residues. Germline V gene lookup returns CDR1 KGHSY and CDR2 FQNENV. The CDR3 region has the DNA TGTGCCAGCAGCCAATTAGCGGGACTCGGTCTATTTAATTCACCCCTCCACTTT. Amino acid sequence: CASSQLAGLGLFNSPLHF.

About this clonotype: The junction does not match germline at one end; this may be a read error. The CDR3 nucleotides are TGTGCCAGCACCTTAGCAGTGGGGGCTTTAGAGACCCAGTACTTC. It is translated as CASTLAVGALETQYF. The chain employs TRBV7-9 and TRBJ2-5, with D possibly TRBD1 on 6 matching bases. The CDR3 consists of 15 residues. CDR1 is SEHNR, CDR2 FQNEAQ, per germline (reference sequence).

This chain connects TRBV6-5 to TRBJ1-1; maybe TRBD1 (5 bases). Trimming removed 0 bases from V and 6 bases from J, with 11 bases in between. The CDR3 is 14 residues long. In germline, CDR1 is MNHEY, CDR2 SVGAGI. The CDR3 coding sequence is TGTGCCAGCAGTTACTCTCCAGGGCGCGCTGAAGCTTTCTTT. Translated: CASSYSPGRAEAFF.

The chain couples TRBV9 to TRBJ1-5, with 7 bases aligning to TRBD1. The CDR3 loop spans 15 amino acids. V was clipped by 4 bases and J by 0 bases; unmatched bases: 4. In germline, CDR1 is SGDLS, CDR2 YYNGEE. The CDR3 loop is CASSQGVASNQPQHF. In nucleotides, the CDR3 is TGTGCCAGCAGCCAGGGGGTGGCTAGCAATCAGCCCCAGCATTTT. The full variable domain, in which reference TRBV9 and TRBJ1-5 provide the parts outside the CDR3, is DSGVTQTPKHLITATGQRVTLRCSPRSGDLSVYWYQQSLDQGLQFLIQYYNGEERAKGNILERFSAQQFPDLHSELNLSSLELGDSALYFCASSQGVASNQPQHFGDGTRLSIL.

This clonotype was detected many times. The V gene is TRBV2, the J gene TRBJ2-6; 9 bases agree with TRBD1. The ends lost 1 base at V and 1 base at J; junction bases unmatched: 2. CDR3 length: 17 residues. The V gene's germline CDR1 is SNHLY and CDR2 FYNNEI. The CDR3 region has the DNA TGTGCCAGCAGTGAAGGAGACAGGGGGTCTGGGGCCAACGTCCTGACTTTC. The encoded protein is CASSEGDRGSGANVLTF.

To note about this clonotype: The germline gene is not matched at one end of the junction; a read error may be the cause. V usage is TRBV12-3 or TRBV12-4 and J usage is TRBJ1-5; maybe TRBD1 (5 bases). The CDR3 has 14 amino acids. CDR3 loop: CASSLWGSNRPQHF. CDR3 bases: TGTGCCAGCAGTTTATGGGGGAGCAATCGGCCCCAGCATTTT.

This clonotype was detected ten times or more. The V gene is TRBV7-9, the J gene TRBJ2-1; unclear D gene. V was clipped by 4 bases and J by 9 bases, with 10 bases between them. The CDR3 covers 12 residues. Germline V gives CDR1 SEHNR, CDR2 FQNEAQ (reference sequence). The CDR3 is CASSSQLGEQFF. DNA for the CDR3: TGTGCCAGCAGCTCTCAACTCGGTGAGCAGTTCTTC.

This sequence joins TRBV3-1 and TRBJ2-2, with D possibly TRBD2 on 6 matching bases. V lost 5 bases and J 8 bases, leaving 9 bases between the germline ends. Germline V gene sequence: CDR1 LGHDT, CDR2 YNNKEL (reference sequence). The CDR3 sequence is 12 residues long. The CDR3 reads CASSGDLGELFF. The CDR3 DNA follows: TGTGCCAGCAGCGGGGACTTGGGGGAGCTGTTTTTT.

The rearrangement joins TRBV6-1 to TRBJ1-5; D remains unclear. Between the trimmed V and J ends, which lost 6 bases and 0 bases, there was a span of 12 bases. The CDR3 runs 15 residues. Germline V gene data show CDR1 as MNHNS and CDR2 as SASEGT. The CDR3: CASSGPGNSNQPQHF. As DNA, the CDR3 is TGTGCCAGCAGCGGCCCGGGGAATAGCAATCAGCCCCAGCATTTT.

This chain uses TRBV10-3 with TRBJ1-6; TRBD1 matches 9 bases. The CDR3 covers 18 residues. V lost 0 bases, J lost 9 bases, and 12 bases stayed unmatched. CDR1 is ENHRY and CDR2 is SYGVKD in the germline V gene. CDR3 in DNA: TGTGCCATCAGTGAGTCTGTAGGGGGGGACAGGGTCAGTTCACCCCTCCACTTT. Protein: CAISESVGGDRVSSPLHF.

The rearrangement joins TRBV20-1 to TRBJ1-2, with D unresolved. This CDR3 is 12 amino acids long. Per germline, CDR1 DFQATT and CDR2 SNEGSKA (reference sequence). Trimming left V 6 bases short and J 9 bases short, with 17 bases between. CDR3 residues: CSARRTGRSYTF. The CDR3 DNA follows: TGCAGTGCCAGAAGGACGGGTCGGAGCTACACCTTC.

This clonotype came up many times. The CDR3 reads CASSYLGQGRITEAFF. CDR3 sequence (DNA): TGTGCCAGCAGTTATTTGGGACAGGGACGGATAACTGAAGCTTTCTTT. The genes are TRBV6-1 and TRBJ1-1; the match to TRBD1 covers 9 bases. The V segment lost 5 bases and the J segment 5 bases; nucleotides outside the gene matches: 12. CDR1 is MNHNS, CDR2 SASEGT, per germline. The CDR3 sequence is 16 residues long.

This clonotype has at least ten counts. The V gene is TRBV3-1, the J gene TRBJ1-1, with 7 bases lining up with TRBD1. J gave up 10 bases and V 5 bases, and 10 bases lay outside the gene matches. Germline V gives CDR1 LGHDT, CDR2 YNNKEL (reference sequence). The CDR3 totals 13 residues. The CDR3 spells CASSAQGPGGAFF. The CDR3 nucleotides read TGTGCCAGCAGCGCACAGGGGCCTGGCGGAGCTTTCTTT.

V is TRBV30 and J is TRBJ1-1; D gene uncertain. The V end was cut by 2 bases, the J end by 0 bases, with 10 bases between. The V gene's germline CDR1 is GTSNPN and CDR2 SVGIG (reference sequence). The CDR3 is made up of 14 amino acids. CDR3 loop: CAWSLDLMNTEAFF. The CDR3, as DNA: TGTGCCTGGAGTTTGGATCTCATGAACACTGAAGCTTTCTTT.

This clonotype was counted many times. This rearrangement joins TRBV24-1 to TRBJ2-7, with TRBD1 identical over 9 bases. Trimming cost V 4 bases and J 5 bases; bases outside gene matches: 8. Germline V gene sequence: CDR1 KGHDR, CDR2 SFDVKD. This CDR3 is built from 15 residues. The CDR3 is CATSDTGGIRDEQYF. In nucleotides, the CDR3 is TGTGCCACCAGTGACACAGGGGGCATCCGGGACGAGCAGTACTTC.

This clonotype came up many times. The chain is built from TRBV27 and TRBJ1-2, with D possibly TRBD1 on 6 matching bases. Germline-derived CDR1 and CDR2 are MNHEY and SMNVEV (reference sequence). V was cut by 2 bases and J by 1 base, with 11 bases left in between. The CDR3 spans 15 residues. The CDR3 DNA is TGTGCCAGCAGTTTAGTACAGGGAGGTAACTATGGCTACACCTTC. Translated: CASSLVQGGNYGYTF.

This clonotype was seen only a few times. An end of the junction does not agree with germline; a read error may underlie this. J is TRBJ1-5 and V is TRBV6-1, with 9 bases matching TRBD1. Looked up from germline, CDR1 is MNHNS and CDR2 is SASEGT. CDR3 size: 13 residues. CDR3 amino acids: CASGTGGKQPQHF. Written as DNA, the CDR3 is TGTGCCAGCGGAACAGGGGGCAAGCAGCCCCAGCATTTT.

The J gene is TRBJ2-2, the V gene TRBV4-3, with 14 bases aligning to TRBD2. The CDR3 extends over 16 amino acids. Germline V gives CDR1 LGHNA, CDR2 YSLEER. Trimming removed 0 bases from V and 6 bases from J; junction bases left unmatched: 0. The CDR3 spells CASSQEGLAGAGELFF. The CDR3 DNA reads TGCGCCAGCAGCCAAGAGGGACTAGCGGGAGCCGGGGAGCTGTTTTTT.

This clonotype was detected ten times or more. This chain links TRBV20-1 with TRBJ2-7; no clear D gene. CDR1 and CDR2 (germline): DFQATT, SNEGSKA (reference sequence). The germline V and J ends were trimmed by 3 bases and 5 bases, with 14 bases remaining between them. This CDR3 contains 13 residues. As DNA, the CDR3 is TGCAGTGCTAGCCCCGACGCCCCCGACGAGCAGTACTTC. Its translation is CSASPDAPDEQYF.